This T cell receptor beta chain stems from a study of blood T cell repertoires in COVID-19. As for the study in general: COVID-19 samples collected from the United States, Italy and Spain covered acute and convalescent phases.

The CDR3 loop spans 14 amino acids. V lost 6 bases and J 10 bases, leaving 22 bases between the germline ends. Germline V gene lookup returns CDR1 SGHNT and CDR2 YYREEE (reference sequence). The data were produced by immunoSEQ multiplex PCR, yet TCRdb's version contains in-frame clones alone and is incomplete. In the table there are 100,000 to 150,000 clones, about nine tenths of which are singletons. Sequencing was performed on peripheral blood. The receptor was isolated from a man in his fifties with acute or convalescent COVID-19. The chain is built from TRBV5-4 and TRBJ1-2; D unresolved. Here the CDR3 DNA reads TGTGCCAGCACCCGGAACACCGGGAGGGATCACTACACCTTC. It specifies CASTRNTGRDHYTF.